This T cell receptor (beta chain) was recorded in a study of preoperative IRX-2 immunotherapy in early breast cancer. The sample's treatment: preoperative locoregional IRX-2 cytokine immunotherapy. Patients received preoperative, locoregional IRX-2 cytokine immunotherapy in a phase Ib study. Sequencing was performed with immunoSEQ multiplex PCR; in TCRdb, only in-frame clones are kept and a portion is missing. The sample shows about 98,000 clones, about nine tenths of them seen only once. The CDR3 totals 15 residues. CDR1 is SGHDN and CDR2 is FVKESK in the germline V gene. V gave up 3 bases and J gave up 6 bases, with 18 bases separating them.

The V and J genes are TRBV14 and TRBJ2-7; maybe TRBD1 (7 bases). The TCR was taken from a human donor with breast cancer. The sample consisted of tumor tissue, taken after IRX-2 immunotherapy. CDR3 nucleotides: TGTGCCAGCAGCCACGTGGGGGCAGGGGGGATCGAGCAGTACTTC. It specifies CASSHVGAGGIEQYF.